What follows is one T cell receptor (beta chain) and its context. From the 5' RACE reads, TCRdb called clonotypes with MiXCR, one entry per CDR3 protein. Of around 680,000 distinct CDR3 sequences listed, 8.5% to 9% were seen once; the top ten hold 0.8% to 1%. CDR1 is DFQATT and CDR2 is SNEGSKA in the germline V gene (reference sequence). The CDR3 totals 12 residues. V lost 7 bases to trimming and J lost 0 bases, with 8 bases between them. This sample was taken from a study of identical twins. Only healthy Caucasians were included as donors. A further study also used this sample, focusing on yellow fever vaccine responses in identical twins.

The receptor was isolated from a woman younger than 30 in good health. Sequencing input: PBMCs. The V and J genes are TRBV20-1 and TRBJ2-3; no clear D gene. The chain's CDR3 is CSGGSSTDTQYF. For the CDR3, the DNA is TGCAGTGGGGGATCTAGCACAGATACGCAGTATTTT.